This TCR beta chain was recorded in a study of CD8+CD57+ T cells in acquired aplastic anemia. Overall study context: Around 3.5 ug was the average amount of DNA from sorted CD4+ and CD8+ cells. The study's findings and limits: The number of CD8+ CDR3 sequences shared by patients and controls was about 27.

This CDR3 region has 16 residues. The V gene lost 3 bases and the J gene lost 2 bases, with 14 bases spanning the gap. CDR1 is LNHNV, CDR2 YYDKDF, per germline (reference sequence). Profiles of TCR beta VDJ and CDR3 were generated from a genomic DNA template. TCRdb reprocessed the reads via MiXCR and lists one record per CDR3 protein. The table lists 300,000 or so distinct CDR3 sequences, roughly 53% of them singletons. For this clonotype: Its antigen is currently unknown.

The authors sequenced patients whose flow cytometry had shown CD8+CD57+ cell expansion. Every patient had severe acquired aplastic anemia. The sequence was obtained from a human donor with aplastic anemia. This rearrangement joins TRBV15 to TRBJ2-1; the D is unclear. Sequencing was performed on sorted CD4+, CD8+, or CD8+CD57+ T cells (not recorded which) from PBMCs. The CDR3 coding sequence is TGTGCCACCAGCAGGCAAGGAAGGTCTCCCTACAATGAGCAGTTCTTC. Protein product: CATSRQGRSPYNEQFF.